Sequencing of this TCR beta chain was carried out in a study of blood T cell repertoires in COVID-19. Per germline, CDR1 MRHNA and CDR2 SNTAGT. Trimming at V came to 4 bases and at J to 3 bases, leaving 5 bases not matched to a gene. The CDR3 sequence is 15 residues long. While infection was still active, Seattle patients were enrolled and then followed longitudinally. This clone occurred once. TCRdb's copy holds only in-frame clones and misses some; the assay was immunoSEQ multiplex PCR. Of around 63,000 clones in the sample, 84% were seen once. Sequencing input: peripheral blood. The TCR comes from a man aged 55 to 70 with COVID-19, enrolled during active disease. The chain employs TRBV6-4 and TRBJ2-1; 8 nucleotides align to TRBD1. CDR3 DNA: TGTGCCAGCAGTGCGTCACAGGGGGGCTACAATGAGCAGTTCTTC. Amino acid sequence: CASSASQGGYNEQFF.